This TCR beta chain was captured by sequencing in a study of shared clonotypes between healthy human individuals. The study's findings and limits: Blood alone was sampled, and tissue repertoires likely differ. As a rule, naive subsets had a larger estimated richness than memory subsets. The naive CD4 repertoires of several donors were compared, and approximately 5.3% of clonotypes were shared.

On this clone: Its target is unknown.

Sorted subsets were amplified in replicate PCRs using approximately 0.2 ug DNA, roughly 30,000 T cell genomes. Only in-frame clones appear in the TCRdb table, and some are missing; sequencing was by immunoSEQ multiplex PCR. The sample has millions of clones, roughly 94% seen once; the top ten hold roughly 1.1%. Positive CCR7 selection of CD45RO-negative cells yielded the naive CD8 cells, and terminally differentiated effector memory CD45RA+ cells were excluded. Germline-derived CDR1 and CDR2 are MGHRA and YSYEKL. This CDR3 is 11 amino acids long. Deletions cut 11 bases from V and 5 bases from J, with 7 bases between.

The chain employs TRBV4-1 and TRBJ1-6; D possibly corresponds to TRBD1 (5 bases). The receptor was isolated from a man younger than 30 in good health. What was sequenced was naive CD8+ T cells sorted from blood. CDR3 coding DNA: TGCGCCGGGGGGAATAATTCACCCCTCCACTTT. This encodes CAGGNNSPLHF.